These T cell receptor beta chains were read from a single sample in a study of T cells in Graves' hyperthyroidism and ophthalmopathy. MiXCR was run by TCRdb on the multiplex PCR reads, yielding one entry per CDR3 protein. The table lists about 320,000 distinct CDR3 sequences, around 17% of them singletons. Sample: blood. The receptors stem from a man aged 30-40 years with Graves' hyperthyroidism. CDR3s include the opening cysteine and the closing phenylalanine or tryptophan. D genes are given only for firm matches. Not every row has a clone size; where given, it reads once, few, many or a size class.

j_call | d_call | clone_size | v_call | cdr3_aa | cdr3_nt
TRBJ2-7 | . | many | TRBV5-1 | CASSLEAGEIYEQYF | TGCGCCAGCAGCTTGGAGGCAGGCGAGATCTACGAGCAGTACTTC
TRBJ1-2 | . | . | TRBV7-9 | CASSLEPRGSLGYTF | TGTGCCAGCAGCTTAGAACCGCGTGGGTCTCTTGGCTACACCTTC
TRBJ2-7 | TRBD2 | many | TRBV11-2 | CASSPRGLAGGKEQYF | TGTGCCAGCAGCCCCAGGGGACTAGCGGGAGGGAAGGAGCAGTACTTC
TRBJ1-1 | . | many | TRBV11-2 | CASIRGRTEAFF | TGTGCCAGCATAAGGGGGAGGACTGAAGCTTTCTTT
TRBJ2-5 | TRBD2 | many | TRBV28 | CASGTSGQETQYF | TGTGCCAGCGGGACTAGCGGCCAAGAGACCCAGTACTTC
TRBJ2-5 | TRBD1 | many | TRBV20-1 | CSAPLDRGETQYF | TGCAGTGCCCCCCTGGACAGGGGAGAGACCCAGTACTTC
TRBJ1-5 | . | many | TRBV2 | CASRQSGGQPQHF | TGTGCCAGCAGACAAAGTGGAGGTCAGCCCCAGCATTTT
TRBJ2-7 | TRBD2 | many | TRBV7-2 | CASSPRVGLAGGYEQYF | TGTGCCAGCAGCCCCCGGGTCGGGCTAGCGGGAGGCTACGAGCAGTACTTC
TRBJ2-3 | TRBD1 | many | TRBV30 | CAWRSTGGSTDTQYF | TGTGCCTGGAGATCTACAGGGGGAAGCACAGATACGCAGTATTTT
TRBJ2-1 | TRBD2 | many | TRBV10-1 | CASSEREGLRGYNEQFF | TGCGCCAGCAGTGAGCGGGAGGGCTTGAGGGGATACAATGAGCAGTTCTTC
TRBJ2-1 | TRBD2 | many | TRBV3-1 | CASSQGGLDYNEQFF | TGTGCCAGCAGCCAAGGGGGACTAGACTACAATGAGCAGTTCTTC
TRBJ1-3 | . | many | TRBV3-1 | CASSVQNTGNTIYF | TGTGCCAGCAGCGTACAGAACACTGGAAACACCATATATTTT
TRBJ1-5 | . | many | TRBV28 | CASNRRASQPQHF | TGTGCCAGCAATCGGAGGGCGAGTCAGCCCCAGCATTTT
TRBJ1-5 | . | . | TRBV5-1 | CASSLNDGDGPQHF | TGCGCCAGCAGCTTGAATGACGGCGATGGGCCCCAGCATTTT
TRBJ2-5 | . | . | TRBV24-1 | CATSDTGVETQYF | TGTGCCACCAGTGATACGGGGGTTGAGACCCAGTACTTC
TRBJ2-1 | TRBD2 | many | TRBV11-1 | CASSGTSGVYNEQFF | TGTGCCAGCAGCGGGACTAGCGGGGTTTACAATGAGCAGTTCTTC
TRBJ2-1 | TRBD2 | many | TRBV7-8 | CASSQTTSGSLNEQFF | TGTGCCAGCAGCCAGACTACTAGCGGGAGTCTCAATGAGCAGTTCTTC
TRBJ2-1 | . | . | TRBV9 | CASSGFRGSAYNEQFF | TGTGCCAGCAGCGGGTTTCGGGGAAGCGCCTACAATGAGCAGTTCTTC
TRBJ1-1 | . | many | TRBV6-1 | CASSWGQMNTEAFF | TGTGCCAGCAGCTGGGGACAAATGAACACTGAAGCTTTCTTT
TRBJ2-1 | . | many | TRBV6-1 | CASSYDVGMGQFF | TGTGCCAGCAGTTACGACGTCGGTATGGGGCAGTTCTTC
TRBJ2-3 | . | . | TRBV19 | CASSRATVSTDTQYF | TGTGCCAGTTCTCGCGCCACGGTGAGCACAGATACGCAGTATTTT
TRBJ1-6 | . | few | TRBV3-1 | CASSQDHRARGNSPLHF | TGTGCCAGCAGCCAAGATCATAGGGCGAGGGGGAATTCACCCCTCCACTTT
TRBJ1-1 | . | many | TRBV7-9 | CASRAQSEAFF | TGTGCCAGCAGGGCCCAAAGTGAAGCTTTCTTT
TRBJ2-7 | . | few | TRBV19 | CASSINARGPYEQYF | TGTGCCAGTAGTATTAACGCCAGGGGACCCTACGAGCAGTACTTC
TRBJ2-5 | TRBD2 | few | TRBV12-3/TRBV12-4 | CASSPLLAGEQETQYF | TGTGCCAGCAGTCCTCTACTAGCGGGTGAGCAAGAGACCCAGTACTTC
TRBJ1-3 | . | once | TRBV6-9 | CASSSGRALSGNTIYF | TGTGCCAGCAGTTCCGGTAGGGCCCTCTCTGGAAACACCATATATTTT
TRBJ2-3 | . | . | TRBV12-3/TRBV12-4 | CASRAVSETSTDTQYF | TGTGCCAGCAGAGCCGTTAGCGAAACTAGCACAGATACGCAGTATTTT
TRBJ2-3 | . | few | TRBV20-1 | CSARGLDTDTQYF | TGCAGTGCTAGAGGGCTAGACACAGATACGCAGTATTTT
TRBJ2-1 | . | many | TRBV3-1 | CASSQRSEQFF | TGTGCCAGCAGCCAAAGAAGTGAGCAGTTCTTC
TRBJ2-3 | TRBD2 | . | TRBV14 | CATSQVERDTDTQYF | TGTGCCACCAGCCAAGTTGAGCGGGACACAGATACGCAGTATTTT
TRBJ2-7 | . | . | TRBV27 | CASGPTWDEQYF | TGTGCCAGCGGACCGACATGGGACGAGCAGTACTTC
TRBJ2-1 | TRBD2 | many | TRBV7-2 | CASSLVGTSVYNEQFF | TGTGCCAGCAGCTTGGTTGGGACTAGCGTTTACAATGAGCAGTTCTTC
TRBJ1-2 | . | . | TRBV29-1 | CSGGPGMGYGYTF | TGCAGCGGGGGACCCGGCATGGGCTATGGCTACACCTTC
TRBJ1-5 | . | many | TRBV7-9 | CASSLEAGQPQHF | TGTGCCAGCAGCTTAGAAGCGGGTCAGCCCCAGCATTTT
TRBJ2-7 | TRBD2 | many | TRBV20-1 | CSASTSAYSYEQYF | TGCAGTGCCTCCACTAGCGCTTACTCCTACGAGCAGTACTTC
TRBJ2-6 | . | few | TRBV9 | CASSGAFGANVLTF | TGTGCCAGCAGCGGGGCCTTTGGGGCCAACGTCCTGACTTTC
TRBJ2-1 | TRBD2 | few | TRBV15 | CATSGKLAGEQFF | TGTGCCACCAGCGGCAAACTAGCGGGAGAGCAGTTCTTC
TRBJ2-3 | . | many | TRBV11-2 | CASSWGARSTDTQYF | TGTGCCAGCAGCTGGGGAGCGCGAAGCACAGATACGCAGTATTTT
TRBJ2-5 | TRBD1 | many | TRBV12-3/TRBV12-4 | CASSRTGGMETQYF | TGTGCCAGCAGCAGGACAGGGGGAATGGAGACCCAGTACTTC
TRBJ2-3 | . | . | TRBV9 | CASSDASETDTQYF | TGTGCCAGCAGCGACGCTAGCGAGACCGATACGCAGTATTTT
TRBJ2-1 | TRBD2 | . | TRBV19 | CASRLRTSGINEQFF | TGTGCCAGTAGACTTAGGACTAGCGGGATTAATGAGCAGTTCTTC
TRBJ2-6 | . | . | TRBV6-9 | CASSYRISGANVLTF | TGTGCCAGCAGTTACAGGATCTCTGGGGCCAACGTCCTGACTTTC
TRBJ1-2 | . | . | TRBV28 | CASGEEGDGEGYTF | TGTGCCAGCGGGGAGGAAGGGGATGGGGAGGGCTACACCTTC
TRBJ2-1 | . | many | TRBV5-1 | CASSPGWDSDYNEQFF | TGCGCCAGCAGCCCCGGCTGGGACTCGGACTACAATGAGCAGTTCTTC
TRBJ2-6 | TRBD1 | . | TRBV27 | CATSLATGRLTGANVLTF | TGTGCCACCTCACTCGCGACAGGGCGTTTAACGGGGGCCAACGTCCTGACTTTC
TRBJ1-1 | TRBD1 | few | TRBV29-1 | CSVYGDRVSSTEAFF | TGCAGCGTTTACGGGGACAGGGTATCTAGCACTGAAGCTTTCTTT
TRBJ2-1 | TRBD2 | . | TRBV9 | CASSGTGTSYYNEQFF | TGTGCCAGCAGCGGAACCGGGACTAGTTACTACAATGAGCAGTTCTTC
TRBJ1-2 | . | few | TRBV10-2 | CASTSFYGYTF | TGCGCCAGCACGTCTTTCTATGGCTACACCTTC